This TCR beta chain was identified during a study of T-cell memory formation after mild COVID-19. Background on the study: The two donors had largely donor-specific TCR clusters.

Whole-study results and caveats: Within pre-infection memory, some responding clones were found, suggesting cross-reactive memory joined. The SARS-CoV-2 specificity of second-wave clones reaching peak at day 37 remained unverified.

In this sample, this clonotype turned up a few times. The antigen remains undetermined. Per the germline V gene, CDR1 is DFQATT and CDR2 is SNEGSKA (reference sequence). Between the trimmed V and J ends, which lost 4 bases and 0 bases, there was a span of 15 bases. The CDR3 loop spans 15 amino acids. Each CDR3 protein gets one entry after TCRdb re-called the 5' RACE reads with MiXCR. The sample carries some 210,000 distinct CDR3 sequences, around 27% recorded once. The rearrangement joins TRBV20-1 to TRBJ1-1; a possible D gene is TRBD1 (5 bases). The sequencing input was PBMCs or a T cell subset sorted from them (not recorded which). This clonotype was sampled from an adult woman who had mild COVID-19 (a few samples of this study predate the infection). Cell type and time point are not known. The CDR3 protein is CSAISGAPMNTEAFF. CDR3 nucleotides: TGCAGTGCTATATCCGGGGCACCCATGAACACTGAAGCTTTCTTT.